This note documents a single T cell receptor beta chain sequence. Its antigen is not known. The data derive from a study of siplizumab effects on memory and regulatory T cells. Germline V gene sequence: CDR1 SGHNT, CDR2 YENEEA. V was pared by 1 base and J by 0 bases, with 24 bases between. This CDR3 contains 20 residues. The assay was immunoSEQ multiplex PCR, and TCRdb's table has in-frame clones only and misses some. The sample shows about 82,000 clones, about 91% of them seen only once. Study outcomes and limitations: With siplizumab, cumulative frequency of CD4+ memory-derived alloreactive sequences dropped significantly.

The gene calls are TRBV11-3 and TRBJ1-2; TRBD1 is a possible D gene (5 bases). Sequenced input: Tregs sorted from blood. This TCR came from a human donor in good health. CDR3 nucleotide sequence: TGTGCCAGCAGCTTAGTCCAACCGGGACGGCCACCGATATCTAACTATGGCTACACCTTC. The encoded protein is CASSLVQPGRPPISNYGYTF.